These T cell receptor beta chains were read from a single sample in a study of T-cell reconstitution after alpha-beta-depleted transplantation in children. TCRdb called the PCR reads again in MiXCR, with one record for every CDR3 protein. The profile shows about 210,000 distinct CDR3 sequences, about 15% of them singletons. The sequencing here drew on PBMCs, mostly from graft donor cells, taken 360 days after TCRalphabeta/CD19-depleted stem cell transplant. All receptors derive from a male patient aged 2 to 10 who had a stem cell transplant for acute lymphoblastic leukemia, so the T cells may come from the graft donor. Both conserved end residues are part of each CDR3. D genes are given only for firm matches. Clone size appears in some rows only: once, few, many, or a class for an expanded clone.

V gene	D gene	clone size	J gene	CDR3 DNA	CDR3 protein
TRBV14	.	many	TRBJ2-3	TGTGCCAGCAGCCTAACCGACAGCTTTGCAGATACGCAGTATTTT	CASSLTDSFADTQYF
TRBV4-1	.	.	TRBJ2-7	TGCGCCACACCGCGGGGCGAGGGAACCTACGAGCAGTACTTC	CATPRGEGTYEQYF
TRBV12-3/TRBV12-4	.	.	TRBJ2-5	TGTGCCAGCAGTTTATCGGCCCAGGGGGGAGAGACCCAGTACTTC	CASSLSAQGGETQYF
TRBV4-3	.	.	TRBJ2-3	TGCGCCAGCAGCCAAGAAGGGCGGAGCGGGGATACGCAGTATTTT	CASSQEGRSGDTQYF
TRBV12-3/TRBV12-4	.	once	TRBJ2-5	TGTGCCAGCAGTTTGGACAACCAAGAGACCCGGTACTTC	CASSLDNQETRYF
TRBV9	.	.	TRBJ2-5	TGTGCCAGCAGCGTATGGGGCGAGGAGACCCAGTACTTC	CASSVWGEETQYF
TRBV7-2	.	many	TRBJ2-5	TGTGCCAGCAGCTTGAACAGGGATGAAGAGACCCAGTACTTC	CASSLNRDEETQYF
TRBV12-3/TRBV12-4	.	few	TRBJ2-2	TGTGCCAGCAGTCCAGTTCAACCCGGGGAGCTGTTTTTT	CASSPVQPGELFF
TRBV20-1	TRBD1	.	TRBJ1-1	TGCAGTGCTAGAGATACACAGGGGATAACTGAAGCTTTCTTT	CSARDTQGITEAFF
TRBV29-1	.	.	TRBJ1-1	TGCAGCGTTGATTTAGGCGGGGTTCGGACTGAAGCTTTCTTT	CSVDLGGVRTEAFF
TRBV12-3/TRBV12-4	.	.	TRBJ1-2	TGTGCCAGCAGTTTAAACCTATACACCTTC	CASSLNLYTF
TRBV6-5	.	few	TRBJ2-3	TGTGCCAGCAGTTACTCCGGGGACGGACTCACAGATACGCAGTATTTT	CASSYSGDGLTDTQYF
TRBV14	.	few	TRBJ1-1	TGTGCCAGCAGTGTCCGCCCGGGAGGGGGGACTGAAGCTTTCTTT	CASSVRPGGGTEAFF
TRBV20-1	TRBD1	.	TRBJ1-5	TGCAGTGCTGGGGCCGGGACAGCGGGCAATCAGCCCCAGCATTTT	CSAGAGTAGNQPQHF
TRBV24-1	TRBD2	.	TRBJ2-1	TGTGCCACCAGTGACGGAGGGACTAGCGGGAGTAATGAGCAGTTCTTC	CATSDGGTSGSNEQFF
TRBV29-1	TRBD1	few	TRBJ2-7	TGCAGCGGGAAACGCGGACAGGGGACTTCCTACGAGCAGTACTTC	CSGKRGQGTSYEQYF
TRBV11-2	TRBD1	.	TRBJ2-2	TGTGCCAGTCAACGGGACAGCATGTCCGGGGAGCTGTTTTTT	CASQRDSMSGELFF
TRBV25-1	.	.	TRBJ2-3	TGTGCCAGCAGTGAATTAAAGGCAGGTCGCACAGATACGCAGTATTTT	CASSELKAGRTDTQYF
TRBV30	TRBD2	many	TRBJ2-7	TGTGCCTGGAGGACTAGCGGGAACGAGCAGTACTTC	CAWRTSGNEQYF
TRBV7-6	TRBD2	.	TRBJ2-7	TGTGCCAGCAGCATACTACTACGGGGCGGGGGAAGGTCCTACGAGCAGTACTTC	CASSILLRGGGRSYEQYF
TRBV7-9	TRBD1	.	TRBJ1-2	TGTGCCAGCAGCACCCGACAGGGAGGTGGCTACACCTTC	CASSTRQGGGYTF
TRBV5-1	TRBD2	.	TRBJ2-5	TGCGCCAGCAGCTCAGGGACTAGCGGGAACCAAGAGACCCAGTACTTC	CASSSGTSGNQETQYF
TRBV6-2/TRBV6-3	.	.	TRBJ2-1	TGTGCCAGCAGTTACTCGAATTTAACAGAGATTTATTACAATGAGCAGTTCTTC	CASSYSNLTEIYYNEQFF
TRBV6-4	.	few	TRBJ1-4	TGTGCCAGCCGGGCCCTGACAGCAACTAATGAAAAACTGTTTTTT	CASRALTATNEKLFF
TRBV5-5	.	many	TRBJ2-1	TGTGCCAGCAGCTTGGCATCACAGGGAAATGAGCAGTTCTTC	CASSLASQGNEQFF
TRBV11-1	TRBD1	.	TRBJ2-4	TGTGCCAGCAGCCCTCTCCTTCAGGGGGCTGTATCCAAAAACATTCAGTACTTC	CASSPLLQGAVSKNIQYF
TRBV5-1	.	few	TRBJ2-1	TGCGCCAGCAGCTTGGGACGTCCCTGGAATGAGCAGTTCTTC	CASSLGRPWNEQFF
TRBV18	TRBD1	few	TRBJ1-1	TGTGCCAGCTCACCAGCCGGGACAGGGGTCGCTGAAGCTTTCTTT	CASSPAGTGVAEAFF
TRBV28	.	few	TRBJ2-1	TGTGCCAGCAGTCCGAAACCCGGGAGCTGGGAGCAGTTCTTC	CASSPKPGSWEQFF
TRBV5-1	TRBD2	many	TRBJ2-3	TGCGCCAGCAGCTTGGAATTACTAGCGGGAGTGGATACGCAGTATTTT	CASSLELLAGVDTQYF
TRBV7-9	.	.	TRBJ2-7	TGTGCCAGCAGCTTAGAAGGCGGGCTGTACGGGGAGCAGTACTTC	CASSLEGGLYGEQYF
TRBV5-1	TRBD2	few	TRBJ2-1	TGCGCCAGCAGCTCATCCGGGACTAGGGAAGGCTTTTACAATGAGCAGTTCTTC	CASSSSGTREGFYNEQFF
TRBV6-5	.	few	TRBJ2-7	TGTGCCAGCAGTTACTCGACCAAATTTACTGAAGCCTACGAGCAGTACTTC	CASSYSTKFTEAYEQYF
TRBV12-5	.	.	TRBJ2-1	TGTGCTAGTGGTTTGGCCTCCACCGCCAATGAGCAGTTCTTC	CASGLASTANEQFF
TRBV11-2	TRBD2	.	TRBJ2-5	TGTGCCAGCAGCACAAGGGGAGCGGGAGACAAGGAGACCCAGTACTTC	CASSTRGAGDKETQYF
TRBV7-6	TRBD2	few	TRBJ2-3	TGTGCCAGCAGCCATCTTAACCACAGACTAGCGGTAACAGATACGCAGTATTTT	CASSHLNHRLAVTDTQYF
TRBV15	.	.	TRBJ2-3	TGTGCCACCAGCAGAGACGGGGGAACCCTCTCAAATACGCAGTATTTT	CATSRDGGTLSNTQYF
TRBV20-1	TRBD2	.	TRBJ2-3	TGCAGTGCAGGGACTAGCGGGGGGTACACAGATACGCAGTATTTT	CSAGTSGGYTDTQYF
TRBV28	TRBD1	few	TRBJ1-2	TGTGCCAGTAGGCCGGGACAGGCGTATGGCTACACCTTC	CASRPGQAYGYTF
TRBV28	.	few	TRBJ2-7	TGTGCCAGCAGTTCCGGACAGAGCTCCTACGAGCAGTACTTC	CASSSGQSSYEQYF
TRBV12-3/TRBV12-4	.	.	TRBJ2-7	TGTGCCAGCAGCCCAATGGGCTACAACGAGCAGTACTTC	CASSPMGYNEQYF